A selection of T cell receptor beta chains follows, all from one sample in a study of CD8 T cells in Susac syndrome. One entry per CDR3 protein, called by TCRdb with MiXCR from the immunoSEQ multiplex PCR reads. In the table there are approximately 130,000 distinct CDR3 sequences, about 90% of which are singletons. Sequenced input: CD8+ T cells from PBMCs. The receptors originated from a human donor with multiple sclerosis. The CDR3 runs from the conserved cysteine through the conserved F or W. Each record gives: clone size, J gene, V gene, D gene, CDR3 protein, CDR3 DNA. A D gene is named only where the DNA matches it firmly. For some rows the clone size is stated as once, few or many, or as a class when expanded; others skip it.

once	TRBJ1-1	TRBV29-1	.	CSGENTEAFF	TGCAGCGGGGAGAACACTGAAGCTTTCTTT
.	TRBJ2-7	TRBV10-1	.	CASSETGDPYEQYF	TGCGCCAGCAGTGAAACAGGAGATCCTTACGAGCAGTACTTC
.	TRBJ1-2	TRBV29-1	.	CSVEGTAGGYTF	TGCAGCGTTGAAGGGACGGCGGGGGGCTACACCTTC
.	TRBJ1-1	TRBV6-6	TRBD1	CASSYFGTGDTEAFF	TGTGCCAGCAGTTACTTCGGGACAGGGGACACTGAAGCTTTCTTT
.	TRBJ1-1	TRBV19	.	CASSIVGGLVTEAFF	TGTGCCAGTAGTATAGTTGGGGGGCTGGTGACTGAAGCTTTCTTT
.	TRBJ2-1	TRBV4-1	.	CASSEGVGSDEQFF	TGCGCCAGCAGCGAAGGAGTCGGGTCCGATGAGCAGTTCTTC
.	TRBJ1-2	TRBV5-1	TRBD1	CASSLKTGLGDYGYTF	TGCGCCAGCAGCTTGAAGACAGGGCTTGGGGACTATGGCTACACCTTC
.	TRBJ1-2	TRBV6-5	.	CASRQGSYGYTF	TGTGCCAGCAGACAGGGATCCTATGGCTACACCTTC
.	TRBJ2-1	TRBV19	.	CASSMFSNEQFF	TGTGCCAGTAGTATGTTTTCCAATGAGCAGTTCTTC
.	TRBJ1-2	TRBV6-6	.	CASIGAHGGYTF	TGTGCCAGCATCGGGGCTCATGGTGGCTACACCTTC
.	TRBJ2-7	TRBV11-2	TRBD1	CASSPGDREDYEQYF	TGTGCCAGCAGCCCCGGGGACAGGGAGGACTACGAGCAGTACTTC
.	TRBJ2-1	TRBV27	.	CASSLNRAEGPYNEQFF	TGTGCCAGCAGTTTAAATCGAGCGGAAGGACCCTACAATGAGCAGTTCTTC
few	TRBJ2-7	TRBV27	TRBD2	CASSSVASGSYEQYF	TGTGCCAGCAGTTCCGTGGCTAGCGGATCCTACGAGCAGTACTTC
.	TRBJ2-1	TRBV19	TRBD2	CASSGGFLGGNEQFF	TGTGCCAGTAGTGGAGGGTTTCTGGGGGGGAATGAGCAGTTCTTC
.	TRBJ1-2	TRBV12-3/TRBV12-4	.	CASSFGQSGYTF	TGTGCCAGCAGTTTTGGCCAGAGTGGCTACACCTTC
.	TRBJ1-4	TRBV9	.	CASSVDGGLGEKLFF	TGTGCCAGCAGCGTAGACGGGGGGCTAGGGGAAAAACTGTTTTTT
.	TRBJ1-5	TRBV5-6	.	CASSPWGGNEPQHF	TGTGCCAGCAGCCCCTGGGGGGGCAATGAGCCCCAGCATTTT
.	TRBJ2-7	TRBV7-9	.	CASSFDPGLGYEQYF	TGTGCCAGCAGCTTCGACCCAGGGTTAGGCTACGAGCAGTACTTC
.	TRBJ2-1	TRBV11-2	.	CASSSTQWMEFF	TGTGCCAGCAGCTCGACGCAATGGATGGAGTTCTTC
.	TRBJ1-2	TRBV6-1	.	CASTALMGLGLYGYTF	TGTGCCAGTACAGCCCTTATGGGGTTAGGTCTCTATGGCTACACCTTC
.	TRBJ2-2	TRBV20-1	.	CSAPREKGDTGELFF	TGCAGTGCTCCCCGTGAGAAAGGCGACACCGGGGAGCTGTTTTTT
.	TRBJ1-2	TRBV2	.	CASSPGSIYGYTF	TGTGCCAGCAGTCCCGGGTCGATCTATGGCTACACCTTC
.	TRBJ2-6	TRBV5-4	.	CASSSLSSGANVLTF	TGTGCCAGCAGTTCTCTAAGCTCTGGGGCCAACGTCCTGACTTTC
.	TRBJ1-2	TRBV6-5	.	CASSYVGAGYGYTF	TGTGCCAGCAGTTATGTAGGGGCTGGATATGGCTACACCTTC
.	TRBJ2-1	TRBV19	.	CASRLGGGNEQFF	TGTGCCAGTAGGTTAGGAGGGGGCAATGAGCAGTTCTTC
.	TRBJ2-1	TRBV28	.	CASSNARGFYNEQFF	TGTGCCAGCAGTAACGCCCGGGGATTCTACAATGAGCAGTTCTTC
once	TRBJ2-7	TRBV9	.	CASSEGLHTTYEQYF	TGTGCCAGCAGCGAGGGACTCCATACGACCTACGAGCAGTACTTC
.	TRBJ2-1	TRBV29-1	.	CSVELGMGYDEQFF	TGCAGCGTTGAATTGGGTATGGGCTACGATGAGCAGTTCTTC
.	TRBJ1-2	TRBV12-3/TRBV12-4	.	CASSFAGEGINYGYTF	TGTGCCAGCAGTTTTGCCGGAGAAGGGATTAACTATGGCTACACCTTC
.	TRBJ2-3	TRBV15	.	CATSSANTDTQYF	TGTGCCACCAGCAGTGCTAACACAGATACGCAGTATTTT
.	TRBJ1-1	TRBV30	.	CAWSVEQGGTEAFF	TGTGCCTGGAGTGTTGAACAGGGAGGAACTGAAGCTTTCTTT